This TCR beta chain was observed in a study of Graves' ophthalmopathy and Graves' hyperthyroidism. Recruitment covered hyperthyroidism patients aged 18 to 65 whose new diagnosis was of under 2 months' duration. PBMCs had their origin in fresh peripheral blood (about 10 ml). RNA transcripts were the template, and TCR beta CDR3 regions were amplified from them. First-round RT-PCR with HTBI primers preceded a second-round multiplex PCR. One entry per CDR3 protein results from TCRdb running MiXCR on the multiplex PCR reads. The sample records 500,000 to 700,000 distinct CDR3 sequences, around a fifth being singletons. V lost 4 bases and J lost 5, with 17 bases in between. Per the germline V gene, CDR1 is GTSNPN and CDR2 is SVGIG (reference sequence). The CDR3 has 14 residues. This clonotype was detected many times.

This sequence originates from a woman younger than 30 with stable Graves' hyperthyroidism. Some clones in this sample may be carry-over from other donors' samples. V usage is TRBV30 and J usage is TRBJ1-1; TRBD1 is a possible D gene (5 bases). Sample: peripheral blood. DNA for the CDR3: TGTGCCTGGAATGAACGCCGCGGGGGAACTGAAGCTTTCTTT. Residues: CAWNERRGGTEAFF.